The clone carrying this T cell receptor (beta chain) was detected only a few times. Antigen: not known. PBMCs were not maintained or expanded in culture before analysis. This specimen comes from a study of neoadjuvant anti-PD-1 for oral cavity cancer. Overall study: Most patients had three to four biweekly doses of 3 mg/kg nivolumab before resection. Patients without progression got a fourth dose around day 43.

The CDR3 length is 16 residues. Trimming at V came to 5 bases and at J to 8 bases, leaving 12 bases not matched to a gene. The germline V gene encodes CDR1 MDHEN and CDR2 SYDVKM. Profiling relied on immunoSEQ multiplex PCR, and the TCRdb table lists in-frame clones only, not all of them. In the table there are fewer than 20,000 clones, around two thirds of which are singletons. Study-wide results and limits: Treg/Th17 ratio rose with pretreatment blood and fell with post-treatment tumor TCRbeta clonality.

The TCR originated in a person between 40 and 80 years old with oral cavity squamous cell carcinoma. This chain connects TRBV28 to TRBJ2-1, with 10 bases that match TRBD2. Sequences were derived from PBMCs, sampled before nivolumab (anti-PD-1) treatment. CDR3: CASSTASSGRGYEQFF. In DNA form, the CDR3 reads TGTGCCAGCAGTACCGCATCTAGCGGGAGAGGCTATGAGCAGTTCTTC. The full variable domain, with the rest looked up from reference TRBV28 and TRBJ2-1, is DVKVTQSSRYLVKRTGEKVFLECVQDMDHENMFWYRQDPGLGLRLIYFSYDVKMKEKGDIPEGYSVSREKKERFSLILESASTNQTSMYLCASSTASSGRGYEQFFGPGTRLTVL.